Listed below are T cell receptor beta chains from one sample, sequenced in a study of blood T cell repertoires in COVID-19. The protocol was immunoSEQ multiplex PCR, while the TCRdb copy is restricted to in-frame clones and leaves out a portion. This table holds about 200,000 clones, 75% to 85% found once. The sequencing sample was made of peripheral blood. The receptor source for this set is a woman in her 70s with COVID-19, enrolled during active disease. The CDR3 runs from the conserved cysteine through the conserved F or W. Each record gives: CDR3 length, J gene, V gene, clone size, D gene, CDR3 DNA, CDR3 protein. The D gene is left open where the match is weak. The listing skips clone size in some rows; elsewhere it reads once, few, many or a size class.

CDR3 length: 14
J gene: TRBJ2-2
V gene: TRBV2
clone size: NA
D gene: NA
CDR3 DNA: TGTGCCAGCAGGGCAGGGGCGAACACCGGGGAGCTGTTTTTT
CDR3 protein: CASRAGANTGELFF

CDR3 length: 13
J gene: TRBJ2-1
V gene: TRBV27
clone size: few
D gene: TRBD2
CDR3 DNA: TGTGCCAGCAGGGGTAGCGGGAGTTTTGAGCAGTTCTTC
CDR3 protein: CASRGSGSFEQFF

CDR3 length: 14
J gene: TRBJ2-1
V gene: TRBV18
clone size: few
D gene: TRBD1
CDR3 DNA: TGTGCCAGCTCACCGACAGGGTCGGACAATGAGCAGTTCTTC
CDR3 protein: CASSPTGSDNEQFF

CDR3 length: 13
J gene: TRBJ1-2
V gene: TRBV11-2
clone size: NA
D gene: NA
CDR3 DNA: TGTGCCAGCAGCCACACAGAGAACTATGGCTACACCTTC
CDR3 protein: CASSHTENYGYTF

CDR3 length: 16
J gene: TRBJ2-2
V gene: TRBV18
clone size: NA
D gene: TRBD2
CDR3 DNA: TGTGCCAGCTCACCTGGGACTAGCGGTAACACCGGGGAGCTGTTTTTT
CDR3 protein: CASSPGTSGNTGELFF

CDR3 length: 19
J gene: TRBJ2-1
V gene: TRBV23-1
clone size: NA
D gene: TRBD2
CDR3 DNA: TGCGCCAGCAGTCAATCCCAGCGGGAGGGCCACGTCTCCTACAATGAGCAGTTCTTC
CDR3 protein: CASSQSQREGHVSYNEQFF

CDR3 length: 15
J gene: TRBJ1-1
V gene: TRBV7-9
clone size: NA
D gene: NA
CDR3 DNA: TGTGCCAGCAGCTTCCCCGGGAGTAGATACACTGAAGCTTTCTTT
CDR3 protein: CASSFPGSRYTEAFF

CDR3 length: 17
J gene: TRBJ2-3
V gene: TRBV14
clone size: NA
D gene: NA
CDR3 DNA: TGTGCCAGCAGCCAAGAATCGCGGTGGAACTTAGGATTAACGCAGTATTTT
CDR3 protein: CASSQESRWNLGLTQYF

CDR3 length: 12
J gene: TRBJ1-1
V gene: TRBV15
clone size: NA
D gene: NA
CDR3 DNA: TGTGCCACCAGCAGCGTCGGGTCCGAAGCTTTCTTT
CDR3 protein: CATSSVGSEAFF

CDR3 length: 15
J gene: TRBJ2-5
V gene: TRBV5-4
clone size: once
D gene: TRBD2
CDR3 DNA: TGTGCCAGCAGCTCCCCTAGCGGGAGAAAAGAGACCCAGTACTTC
CDR3 protein: CASSSPSGRKETQYF

CDR3 length: 15
J gene: TRBJ1-1
V gene: TRBV4-2
clone size: once
D gene: NA
CDR3 DNA: TGTGCCAGCAGCCAGCTACAGGGCATGAACACTGAAGCTTTCTTT
CDR3 protein: CASSQLQGMNTEAFF

CDR3 length: 13
J gene: TRBJ1-6
V gene: TRBV5-4
clone size: NA
D gene: NA
CDR3 DNA: TGTGCCAGCAGTTTGAGAGGGACAAATATCCACCACTTT
CDR3 protein: CASSLRGTNIHHF